This T cell receptor beta chain is from a study of T cells after yellow fever vaccination. The overall study: Any fraction with a low cell number was prepared using SMART-Seq v4 Ultra Low Input. Overall study results and limits: Most primary-vaccination clones recurred post-booster (around 95% CD4, around 86% CD8).

The CDR3 extends over 18 amino acids. CDR1 and CDR2 (germline): MGHRA, YSYEKL. For this clonotype: Antigen specificity is unknown. An end of the junction differs from the germline gene, which may be a read error.

Template-switching 5'RACE yielded the TCR cDNA; a universal primer site and UMIs were added in the process. One entry per CDR3 protein results from TCRdb running MiXCR on the 5' RACE reads. The sample lists about 320,000 distinct CDR3 sequences; 3.5% to 4.5% were seen once. The specimen comprised PBMCs, sampled 15 days after the yellow fever booster vaccination. The rearrangement joins TRBV4-1 to TRBJ2-4; TRBD2 matches at 14 bases. This clonotype was sampled from a man aged 18 to 29 who received the YFV17D yellow fever vaccine. CDR3 DNA sequence: TGCGGCAGCAGCCAAGGACTAGCGGGGGGTATAGCCAAAAACATTCAGTACTTC. As protein: CGSSQGLAGGIAKNIQYF.